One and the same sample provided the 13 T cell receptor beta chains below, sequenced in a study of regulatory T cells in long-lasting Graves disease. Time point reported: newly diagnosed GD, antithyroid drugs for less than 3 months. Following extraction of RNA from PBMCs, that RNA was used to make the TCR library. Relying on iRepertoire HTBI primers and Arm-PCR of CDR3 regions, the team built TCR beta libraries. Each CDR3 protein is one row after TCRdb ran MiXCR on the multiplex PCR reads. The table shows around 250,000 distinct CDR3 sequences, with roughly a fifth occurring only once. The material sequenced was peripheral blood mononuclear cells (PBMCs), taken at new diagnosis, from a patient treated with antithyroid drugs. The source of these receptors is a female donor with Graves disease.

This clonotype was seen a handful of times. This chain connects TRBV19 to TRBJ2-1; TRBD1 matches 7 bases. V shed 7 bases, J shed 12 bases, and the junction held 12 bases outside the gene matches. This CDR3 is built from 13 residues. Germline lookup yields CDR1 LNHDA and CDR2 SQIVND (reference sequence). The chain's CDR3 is CASTTQQGQVQFF. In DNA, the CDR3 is TGTGCCAGTACCACACAACAGGGGCAGGTGCAGTTCTTC. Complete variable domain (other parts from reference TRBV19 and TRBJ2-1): DGGITQSPKYLFRKEGQNVTLSCEQNLNHDAMYWYRQDPGQGLRLIYYSQIVNDFQKGDIAEGYSVSREKKESFPLTVTSAQKNPTAFYLCASTTQQGQVQFFGPGTRLTVL.

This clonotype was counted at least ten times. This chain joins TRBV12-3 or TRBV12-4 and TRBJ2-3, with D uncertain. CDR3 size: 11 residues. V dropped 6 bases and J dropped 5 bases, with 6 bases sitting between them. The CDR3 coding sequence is TGTGCCAGCAGAGATTTAGATACGCAGTATTTT. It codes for CASRDLDTQYF.

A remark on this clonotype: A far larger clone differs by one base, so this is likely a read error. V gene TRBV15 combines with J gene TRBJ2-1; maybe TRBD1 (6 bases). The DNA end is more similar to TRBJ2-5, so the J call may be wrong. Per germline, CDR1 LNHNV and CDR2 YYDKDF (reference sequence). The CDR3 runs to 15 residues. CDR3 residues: CATGAGQGPQETQYF. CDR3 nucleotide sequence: TGTGCCACCGGCGCTGGGCAGGGGCCCCAAGAGACCCAGTACTTC.

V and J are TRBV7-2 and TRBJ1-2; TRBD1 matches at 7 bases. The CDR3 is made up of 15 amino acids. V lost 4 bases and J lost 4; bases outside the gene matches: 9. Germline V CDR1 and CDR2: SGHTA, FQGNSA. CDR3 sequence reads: CASSYRQGGGYGYTF. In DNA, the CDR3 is TGTGCCAGCAGCTACAGACAGGGAGGCGGCTATGGCTACACCTTC.

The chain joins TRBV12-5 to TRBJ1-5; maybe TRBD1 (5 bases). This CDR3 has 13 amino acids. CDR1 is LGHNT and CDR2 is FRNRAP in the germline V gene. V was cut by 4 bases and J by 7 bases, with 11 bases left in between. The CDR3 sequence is CASGSDRRQPQHF. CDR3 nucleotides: TGTGCTAGTGGTTCCGACAGAAGGCAGCCCCAGCATTTT.

CDR3 residues: CASSLGDKGNHEQYF. The CDR3 nucleotides are TGTGCCAGCAGCTTAGGGGACAAGGGAAACCACGAGCAGTACTTC. The chain uses TRBV7-7 and TRBJ2-7; possible D gene TRBD1, 6 bases. Germline V gene lookup returns CDR1 SSHAT and CDR2 FNYEAQ (reference sequence). V lost 1 base, J lost 5 bases, and 15 bases lay in between. The length of the CDR3 is 15 residues.

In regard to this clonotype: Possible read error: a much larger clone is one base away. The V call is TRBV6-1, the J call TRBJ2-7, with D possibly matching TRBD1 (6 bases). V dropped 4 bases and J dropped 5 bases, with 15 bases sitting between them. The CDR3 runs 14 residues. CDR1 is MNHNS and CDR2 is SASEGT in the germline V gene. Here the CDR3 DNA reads TGTGCCAGCAGTGCGACAGGAAACAAGGACGAGCAGTACTTC. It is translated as CASSATGNKDEQYF.

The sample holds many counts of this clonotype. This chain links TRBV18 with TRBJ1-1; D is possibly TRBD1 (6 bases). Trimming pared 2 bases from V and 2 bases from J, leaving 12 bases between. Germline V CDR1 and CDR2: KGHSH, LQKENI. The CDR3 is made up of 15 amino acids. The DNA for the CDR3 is TGTGCCAGCTCACCAGGGGGGGGCGCAAACACTGAAGCTTTCTTT. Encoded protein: CASSPGGGANTEAFF.

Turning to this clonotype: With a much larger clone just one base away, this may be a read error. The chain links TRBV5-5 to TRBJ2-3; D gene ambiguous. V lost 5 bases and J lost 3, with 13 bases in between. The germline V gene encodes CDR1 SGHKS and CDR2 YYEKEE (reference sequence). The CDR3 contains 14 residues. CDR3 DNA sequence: TGTGCCAGCAGATGGGGTCCCAGAACAGATACGCAGTATTTT. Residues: CASRWGPRTDTQYF.

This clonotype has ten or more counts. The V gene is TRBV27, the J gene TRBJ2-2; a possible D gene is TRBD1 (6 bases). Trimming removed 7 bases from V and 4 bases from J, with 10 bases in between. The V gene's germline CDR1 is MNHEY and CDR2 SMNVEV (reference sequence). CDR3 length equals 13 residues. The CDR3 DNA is TGTGCCAGCACTTCAGGGGCCACCGGGGAGCTGTTTTTT. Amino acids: CASTSGATGELFF.

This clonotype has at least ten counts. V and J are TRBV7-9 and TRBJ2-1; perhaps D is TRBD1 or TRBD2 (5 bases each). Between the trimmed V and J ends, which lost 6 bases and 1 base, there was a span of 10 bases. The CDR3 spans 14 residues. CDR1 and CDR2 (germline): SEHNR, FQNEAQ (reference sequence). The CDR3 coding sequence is TGTGCCAGCAGACCGAGGGGATCCTACAATGAGCAGTTCTTC. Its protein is CASRPRGSYNEQFF.

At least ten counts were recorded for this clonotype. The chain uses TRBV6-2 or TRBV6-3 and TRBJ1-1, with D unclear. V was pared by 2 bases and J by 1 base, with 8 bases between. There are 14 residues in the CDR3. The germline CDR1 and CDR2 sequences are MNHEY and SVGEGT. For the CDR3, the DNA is TGTGCCAGCAGTTACGAAGGGTGGAACACTGAAGCTTTCTTT. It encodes CASSYEGWNTEAFF.

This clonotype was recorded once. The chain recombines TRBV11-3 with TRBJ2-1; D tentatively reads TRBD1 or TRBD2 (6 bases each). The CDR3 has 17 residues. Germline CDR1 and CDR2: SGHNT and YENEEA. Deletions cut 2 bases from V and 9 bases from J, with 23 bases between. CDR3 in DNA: TGTGCCAGCAGCTTACTCCAAGGGGGACGGAGGAGGGGTGAGCAGTTCTTC. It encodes CASSLLQGGRRRGEQFF.